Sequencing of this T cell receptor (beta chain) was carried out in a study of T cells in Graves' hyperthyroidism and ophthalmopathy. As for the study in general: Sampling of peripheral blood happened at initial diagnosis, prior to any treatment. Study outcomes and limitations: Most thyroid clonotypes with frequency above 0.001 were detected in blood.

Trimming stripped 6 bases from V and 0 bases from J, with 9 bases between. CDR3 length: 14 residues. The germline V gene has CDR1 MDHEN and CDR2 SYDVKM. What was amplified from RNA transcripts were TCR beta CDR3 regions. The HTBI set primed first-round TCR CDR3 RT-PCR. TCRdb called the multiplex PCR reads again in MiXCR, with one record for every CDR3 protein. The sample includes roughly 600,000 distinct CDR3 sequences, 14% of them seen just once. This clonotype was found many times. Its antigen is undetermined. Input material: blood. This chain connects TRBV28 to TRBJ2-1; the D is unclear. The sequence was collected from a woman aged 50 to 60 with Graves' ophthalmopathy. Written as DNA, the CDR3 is TGTGCCAGCAGCCTTTATAACTCCTACAATGAGCAGTTCTTC. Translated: CASSLYNSYNEQFF.